These 25 T cell receptor beta chains came from one sample sequenced in a study of T cell responses to AZD1222 COVID-19 vaccine. Profiled with immunoSEQ multiplex PCR; TCRdb holds only in-frame clones, not every one. The table has around 180,000 clones, 70% to 90% seen once; the top ten hold around 7.9%. The sequenced sample was peripheral blood, obtained on day 0 of AZD1222 vaccination. The source of these receptors is an adult in good health.

The J gene is TRBJ1-5, the V gene TRBV18; TRBD1 is a possible D gene (5 bases). Germline V gene sequence: CDR1 KGHSH, CDR2 LQKENI. The CDR3 has 15 residues. Trimming cost V 3 bases and J 0 bases, with 9 bases left between them. For the CDR3, the DNA is TGTGCCAGCTCACCGCAGGGATATAGCAATCAGCCCCAGCATTTT. Protein sequence: CASSPQGYSNQPQHF.

Comments on this clone: Other DNA sequences within the sample encode an identical CDR3. The rearrangement joins TRBV9 to TRBJ2-7, with D tentatively TRBD2 (5 bases). V dropped 0 bases and J dropped 3 bases, with 16 bases sitting between them. The CDR3 extends over 16 amino acids. Germline loops: CDR1 SGDLS, CDR2 YYNGEE. CDR3 sequence reads: CASSVGGSGGLYEQYF. The CDR3 DNA reads TGTGCCAGCAGCGTAGGAGGGTCAGGTGGGCTCTACGAGCAGTACTTC.

The J gene is TRBJ2-7, the V gene TRBV18; 11 bases map to TRBD2. Losses at the gene ends were 3 bases for V and 3 bases for J; bases not matched to a gene: 1. There are 14 residues in the CDR3. CDR1 is KGHSH and CDR2 is LQKENI in the germline V gene. CDR3 nucleotides: TGTGCCAGCTCACCCGGGACTAGCGGCTACGAGCAGTACTTC. This translates into CASSPGTSGYEQYF. Supplemented by reference TRBV18 and TRBJ2-7, the full variable domain reads NAGVMQNPRHLVRRRGQEARLRCSPMKGHSHVYWYRQLPEEGLKFMVYLQKENIIDESGMPKERFSAEFPKEGPSILRIQQVVRGDSAAYFCASSPGTSGYEQYFGPGTRLTVT.

The chain uses TRBV7-2 and TRBJ1-2; D gene ambiguous. Germline CDR1 is SGHTA and CDR2 is FQGNSA. The germline V and J ends were trimmed by 8 bases and 0 bases, with 25 bases remaining between them. The CDR3 has 18 residues. CDR3 amino acids: CASSMSGRATASNYGYTF. CDR3 nucleotides: TGTGCCAGCTCCATGTCGGGAAGGGCAACCGCCTCTAACTATGGCTACACCTTC.

The chain links TRBV7-9 to TRBJ2-5; D is undetermined. The V and J ends lost 6 bases and 4 bases respectively, with 18 bases between them. The CDR3 has 15 amino acids. The germline V gene encodes CDR1 SEHNR and CDR2 FQNEAQ (reference sequence). The CDR3, as DNA: TGTGCCAGCAGAATTGTTGGTGGTGTCGGAGAGACCCAGTACTTC. It encodes CASRIVGGVGETQYF. The full variable domain, in which reference TRBV7-9 and TRBJ2-5 provide the parts outside the CDR3, is DTGVSQNPRHKITKRGQNVTFRCDPISEHNRLYWYRQTLGQGPEFLTYFQNEAQLEKSRLLSDRFSAERPKGSFSTLEIQRTEQGDSAMYLCASRIVGGVGETQYFGPGTRLLVL.

The chain is built from TRBV27 and TRBJ2-1, with TRBD1 identical over 7 bases. Germline V lookup: CDR1 MNHEY, CDR2 SMNVEV (reference sequence). The CDR3 has 15 amino acids. V was pared by 1 base and J by 9 bases, with 9 bases of the junction left unmatched. In DNA, the CDR3 is TGTGCCAGCAGTTTATATAATACAGGGGTCCTTGAGCAGTTCTTC. Translated, it gives CASSLYNTGVLEQFF.

The chain couples TRBV5-4 to TRBJ1-1, with TRBD1 identical over 7 bases. V was clipped by 3 bases and J by 0 bases; unmatched bases: 2. There are 14 residues in the CDR3. CDR1 and CDR2 from the germline V gene are SGHNT and YYREEE (reference sequence). Written as DNA, the CDR3 is TGTGCCAGCAGCTCGGGACAGATGAACACTGAAGCTTTCTTT. Protein: CASSSGQMNTEAFF. The variable domain in full, with the rest retrieved from reference TRBV5-4 and TRBJ1-1, is ETGVTQSPTHLIKTRGQQVTLRCSSQSGHNTVSWYQQALGQGPQFIFQYYREEENGRGNFPPRFSGLQFPNYSSELNVNALELDDSALYLCASSSGQMNTEAFFGQGTRLTVV.

This clone has a single count. The chain joins TRBV20-1 to TRBJ2-7; 7 bases map to TRBD1. Germline-derived CDR1 and CDR2 are DFQATT and SNEGSKA (reference sequence). Unmatched junction bases numbered 9, after V lost 3 bases and J lost 7 bases. The CDR3 is 13 residues long. The CDR3 is CSASGQGDDEQYF. For the CDR3, the DNA is TGCAGTGCTAGTGGTCAGGGGGACGATGAGCAGTACTTC.

The chain has TRBV5-5 and TRBJ1-5, with 7 bases matching TRBD1. Germline V gene sequence: CDR1 SGHKS, CDR2 YYEKEE (reference sequence). J lost 4 bases, V lost 0 bases, and 4 bases had no gene match. This CDR3 is built from 15 residues. In DNA form, the CDR3 reads TGTGCCAGCAGCTTGGACAGGGGCGGAAATCAGCCCCAGCATTTT. Its translation is CASSLDRGGNQPQHF.

The chain employs TRBV2 and TRBJ1-3; TRBD1 matches 7 bases. V gave up 6 bases and J gave up 4 bases; unmatched junction bases: 6. Germline CDR1 is SNHLY and CDR2 is FYNNEI. The CDR3 sequence is 14 residues long. Here the CDR3 DNA reads TGTGCCAGCAGCTCAGGGACAGCGGGAAACACCATATATTTT. The encoded protein is CASSSGTAGNTIYF.

The chain links TRBV7-9 to TRBJ2-1, with a possible D match to TRBD1 (5 bases). The CDR3 is 17 residues long. Germline V gene lookup returns CDR1 SEHNR and CDR2 FQNEAQ (reference sequence). The V gene lost 2 bases and the J gene lost 9 bases, with 23 bases spanning the gap. The CDR3 DNA reads TGTGCCAGCAGCTTACAGCGAACAGGTGGCTTTAGCACTGAGCAGTTCTTC. This translates into CASSLQRTGGFSTEQFF.

This chain uses TRBV12-3 or TRBV12-4 with TRBJ2-2; D not resolved. CDR3 length: 13 amino acids. V lost 0 bases and J lost 3, with 2 bases in between. CDR3: CASSLADTGELFF. The CDR3 coding sequence is TGTGCCAGCAGTTTAGCGGACACCGGGGAGCTGTTTTTT.

The chain links TRBV5-1 to TRBJ1-2, with 10 nucleotides matching TRBD1. The ends lost 4 bases at V and 6 bases at J; junction bases unmatched: 12. This CDR3 spans 16 amino acids. Germline values: CDR1 SGHRS, CDR2 YFSETQ. In DNA, the CDR3 is TGCGCCAGCAGCCCGGTTCGGGGGGGACAGGGGAATGGCTACACCTTC. This encodes CASSPVRGGQGNGYTF.

V is TRBV9 and J is TRBJ1-5; tentatively, D is TRBD1 (6 bases). Deletions cut 0 bases from V and 2 bases from J, with 6 bases between. The CDR3 length is 14 residues. Germline loops: CDR1 SGDLS, CDR2 YYNGEE. The CDR3 is CASSVEGGNQPQHF. For the CDR3, the DNA is TGTGCCAGCAGCGTAGAGGGGGGCAATCAGCCCCAGCATTTT.

This rearrangement joins TRBV4-1 to TRBJ2-3; D unresolved. There are 15 residues in the CDR3. Trimming took off 1 base at V and 2 bases at J, with 10 bases between the two ends. Germline values: CDR1 MGHRA, CDR2 YSYEKL. CDR3 DNA sequence: TGCGCCAGCAGCCAAGTGGAACATTTCACAGATACGCAGTATTTT. Its translation: CASSQVEHFTDTQYF.

This clone occurred once. V usage is TRBV28 and J usage is TRBJ2-7, with D hard to call. The V end lost 7 bases, the J end lost 3 bases, and 7 bases lay between the germline ends. CDR1 is MDHEN, CDR2 SYDVKM, per germline. The CDR3 is made up of 11 amino acids. CDR3 region: CASTSFYEQYF. In DNA, the CDR3 is TGTGCCAGCACCTCCTTCTACGAGCAGTACTTC.

In its sample, this clone was seen once. The J gene is TRBJ1-2, the V gene TRBV25-1; D is undetermined. V was shortened by 4 bases and J by 3 bases, with 9 bases between the two germline ends. CDR3 length: 13 residues. Germline V gene sequence: CDR1 MGHDK, CDR2 SYGVNS. The CDR3 DNA follows: TGTGCCAGCAGTGTCATAGGGCACTATGGCTACACCTTC. Residues: CASSVIGHYGYTF.

V and J are TRBV7-9 and TRBJ2-7, with no clear D. Trimming cost V 3 bases and J 6 bases, with 6 bases left between them. Germline V lookup: CDR1 SEHNR, CDR2 FQNEAQ (reference sequence). The CDR3 consists of 11 residues. The CDR3 here is CASSFWAEQYF. The CDR3 nucleotides are TGTGCCAGCAGCTTCTGGGCCGAGCAGTACTTC.

This clone was seen only once. V gene TRBV9 combines with J gene TRBJ1-3, with D unclear. V was cut by 4 bases and J by 0 bases, with 14 bases left in between. Germline-derived CDR1 and CDR2 are SGDLS and YYNGEE. The CDR3 covers 16 residues. CDR3 coding DNA: TGTGCCAGCAGCCCCGGGTCAGATAGCTCTGGAAACACCATATATTTT. Its translation: CASSPGSDSSGNTIYF.

The rearrangement uses TRBV4-2 and TRBJ2-3; TRBD2 might be the D (5 bases). CDR3 length: 16 amino acids. Germline CDR1 and CDR2: LGHNA and YNFKEQ. Trimming pared 0 bases from V and 4 bases from J, leaving 14 bases between. The CDR3 DNA follows: TGTGCCAGCAGCCAAGAACTGAGGGAAATTCCAGATACGCAGTATTTT. Amino acid sequence: CASSQELREIPDTQYF.

This clone was detected once. Other DNA sequences in this specimen translate into the identical CDR3. This chain joins TRBV12-3 or TRBV12-4 and TRBJ2-7; no definite D call. Trimming left V 6 bases short and J 2 bases short, with 5 bases between. This CDR3 region has 11 residues. This CDR3 is CASRGTYEQYF. CDR3 sequence (DNA): TGTGCCAGCAGGGGCACCTACGAGCAGTACTTC.

The rearrangement joins TRBV2 to TRBJ1-5; D not certain. Germline values: CDR1 SNHLY, CDR2 FYNNEI. Trimming left V 0 bases short and J 0 bases short, with 6 bases between. This CDR3 has 15 residues. For the CDR3, the DNA is TGTGCCAGCAGTGAAGCCCGGAATAGCAATCAGCCCCAGCATTTT. Its protein product is CASSEARNSNQPQHF.

The chain has TRBV5-1 and TRBJ2-3; TRBD2 is a possible D gene (7 bases). Looked up from germline, CDR1 is SGHRS and CDR2 is YFSETQ. The CDR3 is 16 residues long. V was clipped by 0 bases and J by 2 bases, with 13 bases between them. The CDR3: CASSLVWRGPTDTQYF. In DNA form, the CDR3 reads TGCGCCAGCAGCTTGGTATGGCGGGGGCCCACAGATACGCAGTATTTT.

The genes are TRBV14 and TRBJ1-2, with unresolved D. The CDR3 extends over 13 amino acids. CDR1 and CDR2 (germline): SGHDN, FVKESK. V lost 4 bases and J lost 1, with 7 bases in between. The CDR3 nucleotides read TGTGCCAGCAGCCCGGTCTATAACTATGGCTACACCTTC. Its translation is CASSPVYNYGYTF.

V is TRBV7-9 and J is TRBJ1-2; TRBD1 aligns across 8 bases. This CDR3 has 16 residues. V lost 1 base to trimming and J lost 8 bases; unmatched junction nucleotides: 12. Germline CDR1 and CDR2: SEHNR and FQNEAQ (reference sequence). CDR3 nucleotide sequence: TGTGCCAGCAGCTTAGGTGGGACACAGGGGGTCAAGGGCTACACCTTC. Amino acid sequence: CASSLGGTQGVKGYTF. The entire variable domain, with the rest obtained from reference TRBV7-9 and TRBJ1-2, is as follows: DTGVSQNPRHKITKRGQNVTFRCDPISEHNRLYWYRQTLGQGPEFLTYFQNEAQLEKSRLLSDRFSAERPKGSFSTLEIQRTEQGDSAMYLCASSLGGTQGVKGYTFGSGTRLTVV.